Shown below are 7 T cell receptor beta chains from a single sample sequenced in a study of tumor-infiltrating lymphocytes in oesophageal squamous cell carcinoma. TCRdb re-called the PCR reads through MiXCR, storing one row per CDR3 protein. The sample holds 15,000 to 20,000 distinct CDR3 sequences, about 50% seen once. The sequenced sample was normal esophageal tissue next to the tumor. The receptors stem from a female donor with esophageal squamous cell carcinoma.

This clonotype turned up a few times. This chain's CDR3 is CASSFGGGYGYTF. The DNA of the CDR3 is TGTGCCAGCAGTTTCGGGGGGGGCTATGGCTACACCTTC. The gene calls are TRBV27 and TRBJ1-2, with D tentatively TRBD1 (5 bases). Per the germline V gene, CDR1 is MNHEY and CDR2 is SMNVEV (reference sequence). CDR3 size: 13 residues. V lost 3 bases and J lost 4, with 9 bases in between.

This clonotype occurred many times. The rearrangement joins TRBV20-1 to TRBJ2-1, with 8 bases that match TRBD2. The CDR3 loop spans 15 amino acids. CDR1 and CDR2 from the germline V gene are DFQATT and SNEGSKA (reference sequence). After removal of 5 bases from V and 4 bases from J, the junction contained 10 bases not matched to a gene. The DNA of the CDR3 is TGCAGTGCTCGACCAACTAGCGGACTATACAATGAGCAGTTCTTC. Translated: CSARPTSGLYNEQFF.

This clonotype was detected ten times or more. The chain recombines TRBV5-4 with TRBJ2-7, with D possibly TRBD1 on 6 matching bases. V dropped 3 bases and J dropped 4 bases, with 17 bases sitting between them. This CDR3 is built from 15 residues. Germline V gene sequence: CDR1 SGHNT, CDR2 YYREEE (reference sequence). For the CDR3, the DNA is TGTGCCAGCAGCTCCAGGGGAGCCTCACTATACGAGCAGTACTTC. Protein product: CASSSRGASLYEQYF.

This chain uses TRBV27 with TRBJ1-6, with D possibly matching TRBD1 (5 bases). CDR1 is MNHEY and CDR2 is SMNVEV in the germline V gene (reference sequence). V shed 3 bases and J shed 8 bases, with 17 bases lying between them. The CDR3 is 16 residues long. The DNA for the CDR3 is TGTGCCAGCAGTTTTGACCCGAGGGGCGATTATTCACCCCTCCACTTT. This translates into CASSFDPRGDYSPLHF.

The chain employs TRBV7-2 and TRBJ2-5, with D perhaps TRBD1 (6 bases). Trimming took off 0 bases at V and 5 bases at J, with 13 bases between the two ends. Per germline, CDR1 SGHTA and CDR2 FQGNSA. The CDR3 contains 15 residues. CDR3 sequence (DNA): TGTGCCAGCAGCTTAGCGGGGGCGGCAGGGGAGACCCAGTACTTC. Translated, it gives CASSLAGAAGETQYF.

This clonotype was seen ten or more times. V usage is TRBV5-5 and J usage is TRBJ1-2; D perhaps matches TRBD1 (6 bases). Germline CDR1 SGHKS, CDR2 YYEKEE (reference sequence). The CDR3 is 12 amino acids. The V and J ends lost 0 bases and 6 bases respectively, with 6 bases between them. CDR3 loop: CASSLAGDGYTF. CDR3 in DNA: TGTGCCAGCAGCTTGGCAGGGGATGGCTACACCTTC.

The CDR3 spells CASNEGQTYEQYF. CDR3 in DNA: TGTGCCAGCAACGAAGGACAGACCTACGAGCAGTACTTC. This rearrangement joins TRBV5-6 to TRBJ2-7; possible D gene TRBD1, 6 bases. Germline loops: CDR1 SGHDT, CDR2 YYEEEE. The CDR3 loop spans 13 amino acids. Trimming took off 6 bases at V and 2 bases at J, with 12 bases between the two ends.